This TCR beta chain is drawn from a study of vaccination effects on CD4 cells after COVID-19. This CDR3 contains 15 residues. The V segment lost 6 bases and the J segment 1 base; nucleotides outside the gene matches: 7. Germline assignment: CDR1 MDHEN and CDR2 SYDVKM. Sequencing in the ViraFEST assay came after antigen-specific CD4+ T cells had been expanded with viral peptide pools, which were used to stimulate PBMC. The authors isolated CD4+ T cells after about eleven days of culture. As their vaccination, participants received two doses of either BNT162b2 or mRNA-1273. Measured with immunoSEQ multiplex PCR; TCRdb has only the in-frame clones, and not every one. The sample shows over 25,000 clones, over 75% of them seen only once. Of note for this clone: As yet, its antigen is unknown.

This clonotype originated in a human donor who received a COVID-19 vaccine. Some clones in this sample may be carry-over from other donors' samples. The chain carries TRBV28 and TRBJ2-3; 7 nucleotides match TRBD1. This material consisted of CD4+ T cells from PBMCs cultured with SARS-CoV-2 spike peptides, taken after COVID-19 vaccination. CDR3 DNA sequence: TGTGCCAGCAGCGCAGGGGGATGGGGCACAGATACGCAGTATTTT. It yields the protein CASSAGGWGTDTQYF.